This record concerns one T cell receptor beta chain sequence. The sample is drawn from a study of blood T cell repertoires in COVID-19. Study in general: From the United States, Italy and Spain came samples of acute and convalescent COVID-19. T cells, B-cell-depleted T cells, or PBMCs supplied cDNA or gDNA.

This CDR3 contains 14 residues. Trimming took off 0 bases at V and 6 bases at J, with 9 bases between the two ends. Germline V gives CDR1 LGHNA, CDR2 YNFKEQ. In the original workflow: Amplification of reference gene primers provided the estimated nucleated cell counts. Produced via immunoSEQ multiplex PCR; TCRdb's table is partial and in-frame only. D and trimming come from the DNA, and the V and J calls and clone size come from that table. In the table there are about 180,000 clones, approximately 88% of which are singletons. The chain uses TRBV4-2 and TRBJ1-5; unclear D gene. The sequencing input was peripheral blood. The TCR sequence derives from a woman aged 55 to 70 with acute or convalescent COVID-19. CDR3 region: CASSQEAGSQPQHF. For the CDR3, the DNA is TGTGCCAGCAGCCAAGAGGCGGGAAGTCAGCCCCAGCATTTT.